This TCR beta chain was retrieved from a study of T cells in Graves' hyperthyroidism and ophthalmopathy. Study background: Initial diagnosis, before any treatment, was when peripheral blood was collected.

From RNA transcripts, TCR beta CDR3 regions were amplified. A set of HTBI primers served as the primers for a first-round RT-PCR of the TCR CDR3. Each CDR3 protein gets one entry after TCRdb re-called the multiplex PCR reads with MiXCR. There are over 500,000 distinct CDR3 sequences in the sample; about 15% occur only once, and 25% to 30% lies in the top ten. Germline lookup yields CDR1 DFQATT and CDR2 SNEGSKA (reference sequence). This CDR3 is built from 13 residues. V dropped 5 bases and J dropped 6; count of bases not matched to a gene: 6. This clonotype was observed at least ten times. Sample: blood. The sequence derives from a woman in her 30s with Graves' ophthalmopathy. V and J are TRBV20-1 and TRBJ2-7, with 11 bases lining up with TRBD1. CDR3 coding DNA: TGCAGTGCTCTAGGACAGGGGGCGGCCGAGCAGTACTTC. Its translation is CSALGQGAAEQYF.